The source of this TCR beta chain is a study of cytomegalovirus exposure and HLA in healthy donors. Germline V gives CDR1 SEHNR, CDR2 FQNEAQ (reference sequence). V lost 1 base to trimming and J lost 4 bases; unmatched junction nucleotides: 6. CDR3 length: 15 amino acids. PCR used 60 Vbeta primers and 13 Jbeta primers. Profiled with immunoSEQ multiplex PCR; TCRdb holds only in-frame clones, not every one. The sample lists about 210,000 clones, 75% to 90% seen once, with about 1% in the top ten. The sequenced sample consisted of PBMCs. The rearrangement links TRBV7-9 to TRBJ1-2; 7 nucleotides agree with TRBD1. The sequence was obtained from a boy younger than 10 in good health and CMV-seronegative. In DNA form, the CDR3 reads TGTGCCAGCAGCTTAGGACAGGGCTCCCTCTATGGCTACACCTTC. This encodes CASSLGQGSLYGYTF.